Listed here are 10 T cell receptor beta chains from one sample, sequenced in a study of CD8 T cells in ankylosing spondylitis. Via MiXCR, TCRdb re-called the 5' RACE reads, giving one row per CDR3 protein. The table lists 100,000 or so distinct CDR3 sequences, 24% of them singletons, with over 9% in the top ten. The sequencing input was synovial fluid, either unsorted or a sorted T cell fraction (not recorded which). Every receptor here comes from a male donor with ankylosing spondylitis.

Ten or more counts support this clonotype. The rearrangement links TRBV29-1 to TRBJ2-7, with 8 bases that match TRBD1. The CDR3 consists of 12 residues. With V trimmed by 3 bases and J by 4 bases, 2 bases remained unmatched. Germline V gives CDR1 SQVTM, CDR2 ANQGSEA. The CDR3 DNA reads TGCAGCGTTGATGACAGGGGTTACGAGCAGTACTTC. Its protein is CSVDDRGYEQYF.

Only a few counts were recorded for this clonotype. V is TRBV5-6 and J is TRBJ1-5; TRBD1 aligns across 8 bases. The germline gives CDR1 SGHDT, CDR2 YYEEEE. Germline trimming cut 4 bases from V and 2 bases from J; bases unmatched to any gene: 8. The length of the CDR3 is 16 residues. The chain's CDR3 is CASSRLTGEGNQPQHF. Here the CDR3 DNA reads TGTGCCAGCAGCCGCCTGACAGGGGAGGGCAATCAGCCCCAGCATTTT.

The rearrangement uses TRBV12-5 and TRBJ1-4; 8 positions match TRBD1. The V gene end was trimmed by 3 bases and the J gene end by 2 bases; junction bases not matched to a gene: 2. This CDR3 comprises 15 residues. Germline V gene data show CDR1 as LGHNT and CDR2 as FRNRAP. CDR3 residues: CASGFGQGTNEKLFF. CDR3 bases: TGTGCTAGTGGTTTCGGACAGGGCACTAATGAAAAACTGTTTTTT.

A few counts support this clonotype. The CDR3 reads CASSRGGVNEKLFF. The CDR3 DNA is TGTGCCAGCAGCCGGGGAGGGGTTAATGAAAAACTGTTTTTT. This chain connects TRBV7-8 to TRBJ1-4, with D possibly being TRBD1 (5 bases). The CDR3 is 14 amino acids. Between the trimmed V and J ends, which lost 5 bases and 4 bases, there was a span of 11 bases. The germline gives CDR1 SGHVS, CDR2 FQNEAQ.

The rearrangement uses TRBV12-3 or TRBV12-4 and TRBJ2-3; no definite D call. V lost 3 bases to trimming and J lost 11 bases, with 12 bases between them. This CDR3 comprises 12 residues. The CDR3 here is CASSFSEVMQYF. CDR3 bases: TGTGCCAGCAGTTTTTCTGAGGTTATGCAGTATTTT.

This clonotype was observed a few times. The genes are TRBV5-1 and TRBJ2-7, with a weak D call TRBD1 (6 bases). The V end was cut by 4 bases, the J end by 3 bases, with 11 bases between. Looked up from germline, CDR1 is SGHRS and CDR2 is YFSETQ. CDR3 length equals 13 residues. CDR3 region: CASSPDRRYEQYF. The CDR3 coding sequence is TGCGCCAGCAGCCCCGACAGGCGCTACGAGCAGTACTTC.

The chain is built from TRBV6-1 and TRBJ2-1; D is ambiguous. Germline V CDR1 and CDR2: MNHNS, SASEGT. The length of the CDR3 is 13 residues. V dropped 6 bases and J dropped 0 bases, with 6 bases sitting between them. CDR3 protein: CASRPFSYNEQFF. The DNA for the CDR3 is TGTGCCAGCAGGCCGTTCTCCTACAATGAGCAGTTCTTC.

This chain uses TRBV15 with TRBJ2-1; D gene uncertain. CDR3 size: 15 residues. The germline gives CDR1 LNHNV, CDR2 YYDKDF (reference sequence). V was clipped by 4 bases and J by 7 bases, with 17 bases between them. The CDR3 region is CATSTALIGSNEQFF. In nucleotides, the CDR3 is TGTGCCACCAGCACTGCTCTAATCGGGTCAAATGAGCAGTTCTTC.

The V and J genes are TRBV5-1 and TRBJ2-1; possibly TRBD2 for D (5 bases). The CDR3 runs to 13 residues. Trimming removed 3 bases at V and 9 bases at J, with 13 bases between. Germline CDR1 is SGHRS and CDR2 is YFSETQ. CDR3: CASSWRGQREQFF. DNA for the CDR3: TGCGCCAGCAGCTGGCGAGGGCAGCGTGAGCAGTTCTTC.

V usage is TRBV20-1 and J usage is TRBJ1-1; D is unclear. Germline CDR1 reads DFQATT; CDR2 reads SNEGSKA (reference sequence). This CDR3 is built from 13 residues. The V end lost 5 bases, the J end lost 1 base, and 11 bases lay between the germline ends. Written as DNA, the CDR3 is TGCAGTGCTCCCATGACGGGGAACACTGAAGCTTTCTTT. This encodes CSAPMTGNTEAFF.